This T cell receptor (beta chain) appears in the sequencing data of a study of long-term antiretroviral therapy in people with HIV. The germline CDR1 and CDR2 sequences are SNHLY and FYNNEI. The V end lost 5 bases, the J end lost 3 bases, and 14 bases lay between the germline ends. CDR3 size: 14 residues. The assay used was immunoSEQ (version v3.0), run at survey level. The assay was immunoSEQ multiplex PCR, and TCRdb's table has in-frame clones only and misses some. This table has 30,000 or so clones, about four fifths appearing once. Sequencing used unsorted PBMCs, obtained 3 years after starting antiretroviral therapy. This receptor was taken from a man in his fifties or sixties with HIV. The V gene is TRBV2, the J gene TRBJ2-7; perhaps TRBD1 as D (5 bases). CDR3 coding DNA: TGTGCCAGCAGTTTCGAGGCAGGGAACTACGAGCAGTACTTC. As protein: CASSFEAGNYEQYF.